Each of the 21 T cell receptor beta chains below was sequenced from the same sample in a study of blood T cells in healthy people across ages. The use of a sample-barcoded 5' primer and a J-beta primer mix characterized a second PCR of roughly 6 to 11 cycles. TCRdb independently ran MiXCR on the 5' RACE reads; one entry per CDR3 protein. Here the sample spans 500,000 to 600,000 distinct CDR3 sequences, 27% being singletons. Sequencing was carried out using blood. The receptors originated from a woman aged 70-85 years in good health.

This clonotype has a count of ten or more. The CDR3 coding sequence is TGTGCCAGCAGCAAGACACATAATGAGCAGTTCTTC. It is translated as CASSKTHNEQFF. The J gene is TRBJ2-1, the V gene TRBV6-5; unclear D gene. This CDR3 region has 12 residues. V lost 6 bases, J lost 7 bases, and 10 bases lay in between. Germline assignment: CDR1 MNHEY and CDR2 SVGAGI.

This clonotype was detected only a few times. The chain uses TRBV20-1 and TRBJ1-4; 7 bases are a match to TRBD1. The CDR3 sequence is 13 residues long. With 5 bases clipped from V and 7 bases from J, the junction kept 7 bases outside the gene matches. Germline V gene data show CDR1 as DFQATT and CDR2 as SNEGSKA (reference sequence). CDR3 amino acids: CSAVDRVPEKLFF. DNA for the CDR3: TGCAGTGCTGTAGACAGGGTCCCTGAAAAACTGTTTTTT.

The V call is TRBV20-1, the J call TRBJ2-1; D may be TRBD1 (5 bases). TRBJ2-5 explains the end of the DNA better; the J call may be wrong. This CDR3 has 12 amino acids. Germline V gene sequence: CDR1 DFQATT, CDR2 SNEGSKA (reference sequence). CDR3 DNA: TGCAGTGCTATTCAGGGTTTGGAGACCCAGTACTTC. It specifies CSAIQGLETQYF.

This clonotype has more than one count but fewer than ten. The gene calls are TRBV2 and TRBJ2-5; the D gene is possibly TRBD2 (5 bases). The CDR3 runs 12 residues. Germline-derived CDR1 and CDR2 are SNHLY and FYNNEI. Trimming took 7 bases from V and 7 from J, leaving 13 bases between them. The CDR3 region has the DNA TGTGCCAGCAAACTAGTCTCTGGGACCCAGTACTTC. Protein: CASKLVSGTQYF. The full variable domain, its missing parts supplied by reference TRBV2 and TRBJ2-5, is EPEVTQTPSHQVTQMGQEVILRCVPISNHLYFYWYRQILGQKVEFLVSFYNNEISEKSEIFDDQFSVERPDGSNFTLKIRSTKLEDSAMYFCASKLVSGTQYFGPGTRLLVL.

V usage is TRBV7-2 and J usage is TRBJ1-1, with D maybe TRBD1 (6 bases). With 0 bases removed from V and 4 bases from J, the gap between germline ends came to 12 bases. Germline assignment: CDR1 SGHTA and CDR2 FQGNSA. CDR3 length equals 15 residues. The CDR3 nucleotides are TGTGCCAGCAGCTTAGCGGGACACCCGGGCACTGAAGCTTTCTTT. This translates into CASSLAGHPGTEAFF.

The chain combines TRBV6-5 with TRBJ1-1, with TRBD1 as a possible D gene (6 bases). This CDR3 spans 11 amino acids. V lost 9 bases to trimming and J lost 6 bases, with 11 bases between them. Germline CDR1 and CDR2: MNHEY and SVGAGI. CDR3 in DNA: TGTGCCAGTAAGAGGGGGTCTGAAGCTTTCTTT. Translation: CASKRGSEAFF.

This clonotype was found a few times. This chain joins TRBV7-2 and TRBJ2-7; the match to TRBD1 covers 8 bases. The CDR3 covers 15 residues. CDR1 and CDR2 from the germline V gene are SGHTA and FQGNSA. V lost 5 bases and J lost 0; bases outside the gene matches: 6. This CDR3 is CASSPTGVGSYEQYF. The DNA for the CDR3 is TGTGCCAGCAGCCCGACAGGGGTAGGCTCCTACGAGCAGTACTTC.

This clonotype appeared a few times. The chain combines TRBV15 with TRBJ2-1, with D perhaps being TRBD1 or TRBD2 (5 bases each). This CDR3 contains 16 residues. Germline values: CDR1 LNHNV, CDR2 YYDKDF (reference sequence). V was cut by 2 bases and J by 4 bases, with 15 bases left in between. CDR3 in amino acids: CATSRIDSGPYNEQFF. CDR3 DNA: TGTGCCACCAGCAGAATAGACTCGGGGCCATACAATGAGCAGTTCTTC.

This sequence joins TRBV12-3 or TRBV12-4 and TRBJ1-1; D possibly corresponds to TRBD1 (5 bases). The ends were cut back, 5 bases at V and 1 base at J, with 11 bases in the middle. CDR3 length equals 14 residues. The CDR3 loop reads CASSADKANTEAFF. DNA of the CDR3: TGTGCCAGCAGTGCGGACAAGGCGAACACTGAAGCTTTCTTT.

This rearrangement joins TRBV20-1 to TRBJ2-7; the D gene is possibly TRBD2 (6 bases). V lost 3 bases and J lost 3, with 12 bases in between. Germline lookup yields CDR1 DFQATT and CDR2 SNEGSKA (reference sequence). The CDR3 has 13 residues. Here the CDR3 reads CSARRRDLYEQYF. DNA for the CDR3: TGCAGTGCTAGGAGGCGGGACCTCTACGAGCAGTACTTC.

This clonotype has a count of ten or more. V usage is TRBV7-6 and J usage is TRBJ2-3; D unresolved. Trimming shortened V by 3 bases and J by 4 bases, and 8 bases separated the two germline ends. There are 13 residues in the CDR3. CDR1 is SGHVS, CDR2 FNYEAQ, per germline. CDR3 nucleotide sequence: TGTGCCAGCAGCTTTAAGCCCGCAGATACGCAGTATTTT. Encoded protein: CASSFKPADTQYF.

This clonotype has a single count. The junction departs from germline at one end; a sequencing error may be responsible. The chain has TRBV7-2 and TRBJ2-6; 7 nucleotides line up with TRBD1. The CDR3 extends over 10 amino acids. Germline loops: CDR1 SGHTA, CDR2 FQGNSA. This CDR3 reads CASSPLTGFF. CDR3 DNA: TGTGCCAGCAGCCCCCTGACAGGGTTTTTC.

V usage is TRBV7-9 and J usage is TRBJ1-2, with TRBD1 matching 11 bases. The V gene end was trimmed by 4 bases and the J gene end by 4 bases; junction bases not matched to a gene: 5. Per germline, CDR1 SEHNR and CDR2 FQNEAQ (reference sequence). The CDR3 runs 15 residues. In nucleotides, the CDR3 is TGTGCCAGCAGCTCTGGAGGGACAGGGGGCTATGGCTACACCTTC. This encodes CASSSGGTGGYGYTF.

This clonotype was observed a handful of times. Germline is not matched at one junction end, which may reflect a read error. V gene TRBV6-5 combines with J gene TRBJ1-2; tentatively, D is TRBD1 (6 bases). Germline V CDR1 and CDR2: MNHEY, SVGAGI. CDR3 size: 13 residues. CDR3 nucleotides: TGTACCAGCAGACAACGGGGGCGGTATGGCTACACCTTC. It yields the protein CTSRQRGRYGYTF.

The V call is TRBV5-1, the J call TRBJ2-7; the match to TRBD1 covers 7 bases. J was trimmed by 4 bases and V by 0 bases; bases with no gene match: 7. Looked up from germline, CDR1 is SGHRS and CDR2 is YFSETQ. CDR3 length equals 15 residues. Written as DNA, the CDR3 is TGCGCCAGCAGCTTGGCTACGGGACAGCAATACGAGCAGTACTTC. Protein: CASSLATGQQYEQYF.

This clonotype was seen a handful of times. CDR3 loop: CASSLVRTSGGPQETQYF. As DNA, the CDR3 is TGTGCCAGCAGCTTAGTACGGACTAGCGGGGGGCCCCAAGAGACCCAGTACTTC. The chain is built from TRBV7-2 and TRBJ2-5, with 14 positions matching TRBD2. Trimming took 1 base from V and 1 from J; bases not matched to a gene: 5. CDR3 length equals 18 residues. Per the germline V gene, CDR1 is SGHTA and CDR2 is FQGNSA.

This chain's CDR3 is CASSKGGGQPQHF. The CDR3 DNA sequence: TGCGCCAGCAGCAAGGGGGGGGGTCAGCCCCAGCATTTT. The J gene is TRBJ1-5, the V gene TRBV5-1; D perhaps matches TRBD1 (6 bases). Trimming removed 4 bases from V and 6 bases from J, with 11 bases in between. Per the germline V gene, CDR1 is SGHRS and CDR2 is YFSETQ. The CDR3 is 13 amino acids.

This clonotype was seen many times. The CDR3 DNA reads TGTGCCAGCAGCCGGGGACAGCAAGCTTTCTTT. This translates into CASSRGQQAFF. This chain connects TRBV11-2 to TRBJ1-1; 7 positions match TRBD1. The CDR3 contains 11 residues. The V gene's germline CDR1 is SGHAT and CDR2 FQNNGV. The J segment lost 9 bases and the V segment lost 5 bases, leaving 3 bases of the junction unmatched.

This sequence joins TRBV12-3 or TRBV12-4 and TRBJ2-1; 13 bases are shared with TRBD2. V shed 5 bases, J shed 4 bases, and the junction held 5 bases outside the gene matches. The CDR3 is made up of 16 amino acids. CDR3 amino acids: CASSPRTSGGYNEQFF. For the CDR3, the DNA is TGTGCCAGCAGTCCACGGACTAGCGGGGGTTACAATGAGCAGTTCTTC.

This clonotype was detected only a few times. V is TRBV14 and J is TRBJ1-2; D is possibly TRBD1 (6 bases). The CDR3 spans 14 residues. With 4 bases removed from V and 5 bases from J, the gap between germline ends came to 14 bases. Germline V lookup: CDR1 SGHDN, CDR2 FVKESK. The CDR3 DNA reads TGTGCCAGCAGCCCGCAGAAGGGGGGGTATGGCTACACCTTC. As protein: CASSPQKGGYGYTF.

CDR3 in amino acids: CASSVGAVYGYTF. DNA of the CDR3: TGTGCCAGCAGCGTCGGGGCGGTCTATGGCTACACCTTC. The V and J genes are TRBV11-3 and TRBJ1-2, with TRBD1 as a possible D gene (5 bases). V was pared by 5 bases and J by 4 bases, with 11 bases between. The CDR3 covers 13 residues. The germline CDR1 and CDR2 sequences are SGHNT and YENEEA.